This T cell receptor (beta chain) was sequenced during a study of cytotoxic CD8 clonotypes in ibrutinib-treated CLL. The germline CDR1 and CDR2 sequences are MDHEN and SYDVKM. The CDR3 sequence is 14 residues long. V gave up 6 bases and J gave up 7 bases, with 19 bases separating them. Measured with immunoSEQ multiplex PCR; TCRdb has only the in-frame clones, and not every one. This sample has approximately 48,000 clones, with approximately 53% found just once. Cryopreserved PBMCs yielded about 2 micrograms of genomic DNA for TCR beta libraries. The V call is TRBV28, the J call TRBJ2-7; a weak D match, TRBD2 (7 bases). The sequence was obtained from a human donor with chronic lymphocytic leukemia. Material: PBMCs, obtained after 12 months of ibrutinib treatment. CDR3 nucleotides: TGTGCCAGCAGCCCTGGGGGGGCCTACTTGGAGCAGTACTTC. Protein: CASSPGGAYLEQYF.